A selection of T cell receptor beta chains follows, all from one sample in a study of blood T cell repertoires in COVID-19. The protocol was immunoSEQ multiplex PCR, while the TCRdb copy is restricted to in-frame clones and leaves out a portion. The sample shows around 84,000 clones, just under 85% of them seen only once. Sequenced material: peripheral blood. The receptor source for this set is a man older than 75 with active or convalescent COVID-19. Both conserved end residues are part of each CDR3. The order of the fields is J gene, D gene, V gene, clone size, CDR3 DNA, CDR3 protein. The D gene is left open where the match is weak. The size field is filled for only some rows; it gives once, few, many or a size class.

J gene: TRBJ1-5
D gene: TRBD1
V gene: TRBV28
clone size: -
CDR3 DNA: TGTGCCAGCAGTTTCGTTGGGACAGGGGACATAAGGAATCAGCCCCAGCATTTT
CDR3 protein: CASSFVGTGDIRNQPQHF

J gene: TRBJ1-2
D gene: TRBD1
V gene: TRBV9
clone size: -
CDR3 DNA: TGTGCCAGCAGCTCGGACAGGCAGGGCTATGGCTACACCTTC
CDR3 protein: CASSSDRQGYGYTF

J gene: TRBJ1-6
D gene: TRBD1
V gene: TRBV6-4
clone size: few
CDR3 DNA: TGTGCCAGCAGTGACAATCAGGGGGCAGGATCACCCCTCCACTTT
CDR3 protein: CASSDNQGAGSPLHF

J gene: TRBJ2-3
D gene: TRBD1
V gene: TRBV5-4
clone size: -
CDR3 DNA: TGTGCCAGCAGCCCTAGACAGGGCGCAGATACGCAGTATTTT
CDR3 protein: CASSPRQGADTQYF

J gene: TRBJ2-5
D gene: -
V gene: TRBV28
clone size: -
CDR3 DNA: TGTGCCAGCAGTTTCAGGGGACAAGAGACCCAGTACTTC
CDR3 protein: CASSFRGQETQYF

J gene: TRBJ1-1
D gene: -
V gene: TRBV2
clone size: -
CDR3 DNA: TGTGCCAGCAGTAGTAGGGGACAAGATGCTCAAGTGACTGAAGCTTTCTTT
CDR3 protein: CASSSRGQDAQVTEAFF

J gene: TRBJ1-5
D gene: -
V gene: TRBV7-7
clone size: few
CDR3 DNA: TGTGCTAGCAGCTTAGGTATCAATCAGCCCCAGCATTTT
CDR3 protein: CASSLGINQPQHF

J gene: TRBJ1-5
D gene: -
V gene: TRBV6-8
clone size: -
CDR3 DNA: TGTGCCAGCAGTTACTCGACACAGAATAGCAATCAGCCCCAGCATTTT
CDR3 protein: CASSYSTQNSNQPQHF

J gene: TRBJ2-1
D gene: -
V gene: TRBV5-1
clone size: -
CDR3 DNA: TGCGCCAGCAGCTATGCCGGGGATGGCAGGGGAAGAAATGAGCAGTTCTTC
CDR3 protein: CASSYAGDGRGRNEQFF

J gene: TRBJ2-1
D gene: -
V gene: TRBV29-1
clone size: -
CDR3 DNA: TGCAGCGTTGAAGTGGGGCAGGGGGGCGAGCAGTTCTTC
CDR3 protein: CSVEVGQGGEQFF

J gene: TRBJ1-2
D gene: TRBD1
V gene: TRBV28
clone size: -
CDR3 DNA: TGTGCCAGCAGAGGGACAGGGGGAATAAGTGGCTACACCTTC
CDR3 protein: CASRGTGGISGYTF

J gene: TRBJ1-1
D gene: -
V gene: TRBV7-2
clone size: -
CDR3 DNA: TGTGCCAGCAGCTTAGCCTTATTAAGGGTAGGGGTGAACACTGAAGCTTTCTTT
CDR3 protein: CASSLALLRVGVNTEAFF

J gene: TRBJ1-1
D gene: -
V gene: TRBV6-2/TRBV6-3
clone size: -
CDR3 DNA: TGTGCCAGCAGTTACCTAGGTGGACAGAAGAACACTGAAGCTTTCTTT
CDR3 protein: CASSYLGGQKNTEAFF

J gene: TRBJ1-3
D gene: -
V gene: TRBV5-1
clone size: -
CDR3 DNA: TGCGCCAGCAGCTTGGACAGCTACTCTGGAAACACCATATATTTT
CDR3 protein: CASSLDSYSGNTIYF

J gene: TRBJ1-2
D gene: -
V gene: TRBV4-2
clone size: -
CDR3 DNA: TGTGCCAGCAGCCAAGCGGGGGTTACCTATGGCTACACCTTC
CDR3 protein: CASSQAGVTYGYTF

J gene: TRBJ1-1
D gene: -
V gene: TRBV20-1
clone size: few
CDR3 DNA: TGCAGTGCTCGGGGGGGTATGGGAGCTTTCTTT
CDR3 protein: CSARGGMGAFF

J gene: TRBJ2-5
D gene: -
V gene: TRBV3-1/TRBV3-2
clone size: once
CDR3 DNA: TGTGCCAGCAGCCAACAGCGGCCTCGGGAGACCCAGTACTTC
CDR3 protein: CASSQQRPRETQYF

J gene: TRBJ1-4
D gene: -
V gene: TRBV6-5
clone size: -
CDR3 DNA: TGTGCCAGCAGTCGGACAGCAACTAATGAAAAACTGTTTTTT
CDR3 protein: CASSRTATNEKLFF

J gene: TRBJ1-6
D gene: -
V gene: TRBV3-1/TRBV3-2
clone size: -
CDR3 DNA: TGTGCCAGCAGCCAGCGGGACCTCCGGGGAGATTCACCCCTCCACTTT
CDR3 protein: CASSQRDLRGDSPLHF

J gene: TRBJ2-5
D gene: -
V gene: TRBV11-2
clone size: -
CDR3 DNA: TGTGCCAGCAGCCCCCCGGAGGCGCTGGAGACCCAGTACTTC
CDR3 protein: CASSPPEALETQYF

J gene: TRBJ2-5
D gene: -
V gene: TRBV29-1
clone size: -
CDR3 DNA: TGCAGCGTTGAATTTACAGGGAAGGAGACCCAGTACTTC
CDR3 protein: CSVEFTGKETQYF

J gene: TRBJ1-5
D gene: -
V gene: TRBV19
clone size: -
CDR3 DNA: TGTGCCAGTAGTATAAGGATGGTGGGAGGGGTTCAGCCCCAGCATTTT
CDR3 protein: CASSIRMVGGVQPQHF

J gene: TRBJ1-1
D gene: TRBD1
V gene: TRBV5-1
clone size: -
CDR3 DNA: TGCGCCAGCAGCTTAGGGACAGGGGTAGGTGAAGCTTTCTTT
CDR3 protein: CASSLGTGVGEAFF

J gene: TRBJ2-5
D gene: -
V gene: TRBV13
clone size: -
CDR3 DNA: TGTGCCAGCAGCCCCGGAGGGGGCACGGGGGAGACCCAGTACTTC
CDR3 protein: CASSPGGGTGETQYF

J gene: TRBJ1-4
D gene: TRBD1
V gene: TRBV10-1
clone size: -
CDR3 DNA: TGCGCCACCGATGGGACAGGGTCCCCACAAAAACTGTTTTTT
CDR3 protein: CATDGTGSPQKLFF

J gene: TRBJ2-5
D gene: -
V gene: TRBV12-3/TRBV12-4
clone size: -
CDR3 DNA: TGTGCCAGCAGTTTCTCGGACCAAGAGACCCAGTACTTC
CDR3 protein: CASSFSDQETQYF

J gene: TRBJ2-1
D gene: -
V gene: TRBV9
clone size: -
CDR3 DNA: TGTGCCAGCAGCCCACAAACAGCAAACAATGAGCAGTTCTTC
CDR3 protein: CASSPQTANNEQFF

J gene: TRBJ2-6
D gene: -
V gene: TRBV9
clone size: -
CDR3 DNA: TGTGCCAGCAGCGTAACCACTTCAGGGGCTGGGGCCAACGTCCTGACTTTC
CDR3 protein: CASSVTTSGAGANVLTF

J gene: TRBJ1-2
D gene: TRBD1
V gene: TRBV9
clone size: once
CDR3 DNA: TGTGCCAGCAGCCCACGACAGGGGTGGTACACCTTC
CDR3 protein: CASSPRQGWYTF

J gene: TRBJ2-1
D gene: TRBD2
V gene: TRBV4-2
clone size: -
CDR3 DNA: TGTGCCAGCAGCCAAGCTGTTAGCGGGGGTCGCTCGTTCGAGCAGTTCTTC
CDR3 protein: CASSQAVSGGRSFEQFF

J gene: TRBJ1-4
D gene: -
V gene: TRBV7-9
clone size: -
CDR3 DNA: TGTGCCAGCAGCTTAGGCCAGGGGCAGGATGAAAAACTGTTTTTT
CDR3 protein: CASSLGQGQDEKLFF

J gene: TRBJ2-5
D gene: TRBD2
V gene: TRBV24-1
clone size: -
CDR3 DNA: TGTGCCACCCGTCGGGGGGGCGAGGTCGGAGAGACCCAGTACTTC
CDR3 protein: CATRRGGEVGETQYF

J gene: TRBJ1-2
D gene: -
V gene: TRBV14
clone size: few
CDR3 DNA: TGTGCCAGCAGCCAAGGGCGGGCGAGTGCCTATGGCTACACCTTC
CDR3 protein: CASSQGRASAYGYTF

J gene: TRBJ1-3
D gene: -
V gene: TRBV2
clone size: -
CDR3 DNA: TGTGCCAGCAGTCGAGGGGGATCGGCTGGAAACACCATATATTTT
CDR3 protein: CASSRGGSAGNTIYF

J gene: TRBJ2-1
D gene: -
V gene: TRBV19
clone size: -
CDR3 DNA: TGTGCCAGTTCCCGGACTTTTTTGTATGAGCAGTTCTTC
CDR3 protein: CASSRTFLYEQFF

J gene: TRBJ2-3
D gene: -
V gene: TRBV27
clone size: once
CDR3 DNA: TGTGCCAGCAGTTTATCGAGGCAACTGCTCACAGATACGCAGTATTTT
CDR3 protein: CASSLSRQLLTDTQYF

J gene: TRBJ2-1
D gene: TRBD2
V gene: TRBV7-2
clone size: -
CDR3 DNA: TGTGCCAGCAGCTGGGTGCGCGGGCTAGCGGGCAATGAGCAGTTCTTC
CDR3 protein: CASSWVRGLAGNEQFF

J gene: TRBJ2-1
D gene: -
V gene: TRBV5-1
clone size: -
CDR3 DNA: TGCGCCAGCAAAATAGGGGGGGCCTATGAGCAGTTCTTC
CDR3 protein: CASKIGGAYEQFF

J gene: TRBJ2-3
D gene: TRBD1
V gene: TRBV24-1
clone size: -
CDR3 DNA: TGTGCCACCAGTGCCCGACAGGGTGTAGTCACAGATACGCAGTATTTT
CDR3 protein: CATSARQGVVTDTQYF

J gene: TRBJ1-2
D gene: -
V gene: TRBV7-9
clone size: -
CDR3 DNA: TGTGCCAGCAGCCCAGAGGGGACAAAGGCCCTCTATGGCTACACCTTC
CDR3 protein: CASSPEGTKALYGYTF